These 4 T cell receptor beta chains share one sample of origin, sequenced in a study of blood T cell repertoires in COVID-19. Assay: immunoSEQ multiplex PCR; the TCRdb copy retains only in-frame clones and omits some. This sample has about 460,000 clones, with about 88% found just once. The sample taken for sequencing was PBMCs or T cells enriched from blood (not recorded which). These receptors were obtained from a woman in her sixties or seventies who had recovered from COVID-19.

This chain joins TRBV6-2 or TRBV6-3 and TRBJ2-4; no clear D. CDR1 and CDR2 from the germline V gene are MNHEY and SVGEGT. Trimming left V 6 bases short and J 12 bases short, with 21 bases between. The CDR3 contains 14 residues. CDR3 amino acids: CASSPPRNPFSQYF. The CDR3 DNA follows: TGTGCCAGCAGCCCCCCCAGGAACCCTTTTTCTCAGTACTTC.

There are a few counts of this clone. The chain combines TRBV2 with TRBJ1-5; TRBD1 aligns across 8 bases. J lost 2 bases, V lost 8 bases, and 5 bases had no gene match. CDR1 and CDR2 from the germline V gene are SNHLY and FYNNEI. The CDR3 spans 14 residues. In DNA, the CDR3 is TGTGCCAGCGGTGGACAGGGTGGCAATCAGCCCCAGCATTTT. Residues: CASGGQGGNQPQHF. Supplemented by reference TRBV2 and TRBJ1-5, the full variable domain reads EPEVTQTPSHQVTQMGQEVILRCVPISNHLYFYWYRQILGQKVEFLVSFYNNEISEKSEIFDDQFSVERPDGSNFTLKIRSTKLEDSAMYFCASGGQGGNQPQHFGDGTRLSIL.

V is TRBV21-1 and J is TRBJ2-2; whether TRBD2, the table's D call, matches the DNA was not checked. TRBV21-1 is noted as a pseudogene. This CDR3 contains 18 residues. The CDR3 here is CASSKGLAGGKGTGELFF. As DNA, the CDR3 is TGTGCCAGCAGCAAAGGACTAGCGGGGGGGAAGGGCACCGGGGAGCTGTTTTTT.

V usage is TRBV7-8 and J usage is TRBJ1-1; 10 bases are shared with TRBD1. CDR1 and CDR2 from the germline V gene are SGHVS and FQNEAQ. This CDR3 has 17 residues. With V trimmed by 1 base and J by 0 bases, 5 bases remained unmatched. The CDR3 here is CASSLVGQGVMNTEAFF. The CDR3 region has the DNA TGTGCCAGCAGCTTAGTAGGACAGGGGGTCATGAACACTGAAGCTTTCTTT.